This TCR beta chain appears in the sequencing data of a study of high-grade serous ovarian cancer treatment subgroups. Overall study: Each sample yielded on average about 7,000 unique TCR beta rearrangements from approximately 15,000 reads.

About this clone itself: Its target is not known.

Tumor samples were obtained before definitive surgery or chemotherapy. Sequencing used immunoSEQ multiplex PCR; TCRdb keeps in-frame clones, though not all of them. The sample carries some 3,300 clones, under 70% recorded once. The V end was cut by 0 bases, the J end by 3 bases, with 12 bases between. Germline loops: CDR1 MNHEY, CDR2 SVGAGI. This CDR3 is 16 amino acids long. Study observations and caveats: Clonal relatedness tracked neoantigen level, and by trend copy number and mutation load. Same-patient tumor repertoires overlapped at roughly 0.1 to 0.79; different patients barely overlapped.

The material sequenced was tumor tissue. This chain joins TRBV6-5 and TRBJ2-1; D gene uncertain. The sequence came from a human donor with high-grade serous ovarian cancer. The CDR3 DNA follows: TGTGCCAGCAGTTACTCGCGAGACGCGGTCTACAATGAGCAGTTCTTC. Encoded protein: CASSYSRDAVYNEQFF.